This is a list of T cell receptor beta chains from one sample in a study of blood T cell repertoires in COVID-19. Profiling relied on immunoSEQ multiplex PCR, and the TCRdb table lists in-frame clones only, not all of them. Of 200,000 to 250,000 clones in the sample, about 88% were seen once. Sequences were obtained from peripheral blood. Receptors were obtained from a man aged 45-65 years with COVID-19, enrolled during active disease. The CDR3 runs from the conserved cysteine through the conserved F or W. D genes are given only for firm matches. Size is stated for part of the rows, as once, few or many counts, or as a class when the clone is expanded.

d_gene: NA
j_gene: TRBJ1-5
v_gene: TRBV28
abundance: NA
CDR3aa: CASSRYVSNQPQHF
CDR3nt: TGTGCCAGCAGTCGCTACGTGTCCAATCAGCCCCAGCATTTT

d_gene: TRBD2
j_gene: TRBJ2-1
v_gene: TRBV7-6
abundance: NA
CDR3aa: CASSWTSGPSGVYNEQFF
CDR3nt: TGTGCCAGCAGCTGGACTAGCGGGCCATCTGGGGTGTACAATGAGCAGTTCTTC

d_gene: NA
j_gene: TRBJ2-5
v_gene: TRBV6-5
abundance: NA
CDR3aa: CASSYSGDWGETQYF
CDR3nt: TGTGCCAGCAGTTACTCGGGGGACTGGGGAGAGACCCAGTACTTC

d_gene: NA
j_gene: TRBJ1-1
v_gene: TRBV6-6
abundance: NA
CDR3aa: CASSIEPRGEAFF
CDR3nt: TGTGCCAGCAGCATAGAACCAAGGGGTGAAGCTTTCTTT

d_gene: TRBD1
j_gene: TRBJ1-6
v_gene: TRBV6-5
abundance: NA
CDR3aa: CASRTGQADNSPLHF
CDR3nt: TGTGCCAGCAGGACCGGACAGGCGGATAATTCACCCCTCCACTTT

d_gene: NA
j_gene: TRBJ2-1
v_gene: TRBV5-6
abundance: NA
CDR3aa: CASSLAESSYNEQFF
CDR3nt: TGTGCCAGCAGCTTGGCCGAGAGCTCCTACAATGAGCAGTTCTTC

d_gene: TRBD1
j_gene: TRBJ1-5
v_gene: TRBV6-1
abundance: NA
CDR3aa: CASSEGTGTGIGNQPQHF
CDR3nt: TGTGCCAGCAGTGAAGGTACCGGGACAGGGATCGGCAATCAGCCCCAGCATTTT

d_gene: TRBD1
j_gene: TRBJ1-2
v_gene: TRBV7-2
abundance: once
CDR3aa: CASSSQGRRVGYTF
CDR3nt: TGTGCCAGCAGTTCACAGGGGAGACGCGTTGGCTACACCTTC

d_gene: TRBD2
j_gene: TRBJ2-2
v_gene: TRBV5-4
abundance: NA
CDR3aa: CASTQTSGRWSGELFF
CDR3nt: TGTGCCAGCACCCAGACTAGCGGGAGGTGGAGCGGGGAGCTGTTTTTT

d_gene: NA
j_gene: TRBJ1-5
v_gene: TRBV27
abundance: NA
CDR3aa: CASSVSRGHGGNQPQHF
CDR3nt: TGTGCCAGCAGCGTCAGCCGGGGACACGGGGGGAATCAGCCCCAGCATTTT

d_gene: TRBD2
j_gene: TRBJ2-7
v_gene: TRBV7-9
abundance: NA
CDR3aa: CASTSMGLAGVATYEQYF
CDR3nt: TGTGCCAGCACCTCTATGGGCCTAGCGGGAGTAGCGACCTACGAGCAGTACTTC

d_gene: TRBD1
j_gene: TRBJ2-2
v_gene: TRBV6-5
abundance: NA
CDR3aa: CASSYRHNRGTGELFF
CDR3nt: TGTGCCAGCAGTTACCGACATAACAGGGGCACCGGGGAGCTGTTTTTT

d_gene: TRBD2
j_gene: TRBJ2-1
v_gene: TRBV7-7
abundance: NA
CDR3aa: CASSHSLAALSSYNEQFF
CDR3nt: TGTGCTAGCAGCCACAGCCTAGCGGCCCTGAGCTCCTACAATGAGCAGTTCTTC

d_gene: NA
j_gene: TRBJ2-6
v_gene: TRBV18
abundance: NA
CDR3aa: CASSPLAGANVLTF
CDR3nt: TGTGCCAGCTCACCACTAGCTGGGGCCAACGTCCTGACTTTC

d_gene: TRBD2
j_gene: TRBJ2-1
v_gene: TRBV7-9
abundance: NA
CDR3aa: CASSFLSGLAGVNEQFF
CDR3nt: TGTGCCAGCAGCTTTCTATCCGGACTAGCGGGAGTCAATGAGCAGTTCTTC

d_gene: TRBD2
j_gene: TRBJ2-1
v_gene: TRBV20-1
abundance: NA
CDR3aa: CSASSGGGYNEQFF
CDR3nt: TGCAGTGCTAGTAGCGGGGGGGGCTACAATGAGCAGTTCTTC

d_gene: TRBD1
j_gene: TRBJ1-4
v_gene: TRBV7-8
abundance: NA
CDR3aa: CASSFPPTGTNEKLFF
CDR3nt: TGTGCCAGCAGCTTCCCCCCGACAGGGACTAATGAAAAACTGTTTTTT

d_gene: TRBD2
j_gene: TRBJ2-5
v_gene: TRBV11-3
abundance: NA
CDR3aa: CASSEAGGAETQYF
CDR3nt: TGTGCCAGCAGCGAAGCGGGGGGGGCAGAGACCCAGTACTTC

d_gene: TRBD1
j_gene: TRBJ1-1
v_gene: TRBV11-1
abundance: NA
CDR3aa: CASSRTGVTEAFF
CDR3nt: TGTGCCAGCAGCCGGACAGGGGTCACTGAAGCTTTCTTT

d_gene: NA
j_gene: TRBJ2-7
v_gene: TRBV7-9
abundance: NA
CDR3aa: CASSHVGPSYEQYF
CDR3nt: TGTGCCAGCAGCCACGTCGGTCCCTCCTACGAGCAGTACTTC

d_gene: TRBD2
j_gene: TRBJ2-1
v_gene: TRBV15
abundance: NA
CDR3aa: CATSRVAGTSGRAGNEQFF
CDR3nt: TGTGCCACCAGCAGAGTCGCCGGGACTAGCGGGAGGGCCGGCAATGAGCAGTTCTTC

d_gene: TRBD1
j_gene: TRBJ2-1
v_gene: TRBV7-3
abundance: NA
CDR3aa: CASSLTGTASYNEQFF
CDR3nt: TGTGCCAGCAGCTTAACCGGGACAGCCTCCTACAATGAGCAGTTCTTC

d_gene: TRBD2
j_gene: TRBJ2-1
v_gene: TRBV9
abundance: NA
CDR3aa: CASSAHGTSGFYNEQFF
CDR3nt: TGTGCCAGCAGCGCCCACGGGACTAGCGGGTTCTACAATGAGCAGTTCTTC

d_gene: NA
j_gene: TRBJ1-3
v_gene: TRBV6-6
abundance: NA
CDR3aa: CASRLTDSSGNTIYF
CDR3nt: TGTGCCAGCAGGTTGACAGACAGCTCTGGAAACACCATATATTTT

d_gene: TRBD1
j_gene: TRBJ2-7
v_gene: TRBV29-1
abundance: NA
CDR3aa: CSVEATTGTYEQYF
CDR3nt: TGCAGCGTTGAAGCCACGACAGGGACCTACGAGCAGTACTTC

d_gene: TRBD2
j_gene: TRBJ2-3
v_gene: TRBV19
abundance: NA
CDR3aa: CASSTLAGATDTQYF
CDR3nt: TGTGCCAGTAGCACACTAGCGGGGGCTACAGATACGCAGTATTTT

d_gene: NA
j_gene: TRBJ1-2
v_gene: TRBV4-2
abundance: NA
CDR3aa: CASSDNPTGGQGYTF
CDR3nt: TGTGCCAGCAGCGACAATCCTACCGGGGGGCAGGGCTACACCTTC

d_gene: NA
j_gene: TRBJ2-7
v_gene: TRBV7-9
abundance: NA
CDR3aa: CASSWPNDSQYF
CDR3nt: TGTGCCAGCAGCTGGCCCAATGATTCGCAGTACTTC

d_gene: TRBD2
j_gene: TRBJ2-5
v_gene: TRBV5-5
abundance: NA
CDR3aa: CASSLLGLAVQETQYF
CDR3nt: TGTGCCAGCAGCTTATTGGGACTAGCGGTTCAAGAGACCCAGTACTTC

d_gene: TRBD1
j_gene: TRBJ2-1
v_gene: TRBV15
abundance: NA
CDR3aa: CATNLDRGRVGEQFF
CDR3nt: TGTGCCACCAACCTGGACAGGGGGCGAGTCGGGGAGCAGTTCTTC

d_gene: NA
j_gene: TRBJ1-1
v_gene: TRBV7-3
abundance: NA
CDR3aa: CASSLQGGAKGTEAFF
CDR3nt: TGTGCCAGCAGCTTACAGGGAGGGGCGAAAGGCACTGAAGCTTTCTTT